This TCR beta chain was sequenced during a study of ipilimumab plus nivolumab after autologous stem cell transplantation. Turning to the study itself: A median of roughly eight nivolumab and 4 or 5 ipilimumab doses were given.

Ipilimumab, 1 mg/kg, started 14 to 28 days after autologous transplant. The CDR3 has 18 residues. Germline CDR1 MNHEY, CDR2 SMNVEV (reference sequence). A note on this clone: The junction and the germline gene differ at one end; a read error may be behind it. Other DNA sequences in the sample encode the same CDR3.

Sequenced by immunoSEQ multiplex PCR; TCRdb stores in-frame clones only, minus some. The sample includes 10,000 to 15,000 clones, about three quarters seen only once; the top ten take over 15%. V usage is TRBV27 and J usage is TRBJ1-2; TRBD1 agrees at 11 bases. The origin of this receptor is a male donor with diffuse large B-cell lymphoma. Sequenced material: PBMCs, taken in a trial of ipilimumab plus nivolumab as post-transplant consolidation. CDR3 DNA: TGCGCCAGCAGTTTATCCATCGGGGACAGGGGGAAACTAAATGGCTACACCTTC. Its protein is CASSLSIGDRGKLNGYTF.